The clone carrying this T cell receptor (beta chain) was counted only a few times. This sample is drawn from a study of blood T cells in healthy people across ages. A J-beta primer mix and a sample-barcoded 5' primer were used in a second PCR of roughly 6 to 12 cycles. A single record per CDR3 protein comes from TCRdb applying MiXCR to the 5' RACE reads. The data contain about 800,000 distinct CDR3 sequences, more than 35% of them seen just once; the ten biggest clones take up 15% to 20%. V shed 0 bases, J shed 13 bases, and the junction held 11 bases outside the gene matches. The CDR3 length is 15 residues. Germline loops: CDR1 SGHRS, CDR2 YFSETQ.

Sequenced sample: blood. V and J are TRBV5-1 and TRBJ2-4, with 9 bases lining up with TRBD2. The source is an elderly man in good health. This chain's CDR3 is CASSLVASGASEQYF. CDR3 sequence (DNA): TGCGCCAGCAGCTTGGTGGCTAGCGGGGCGTCGGAGCAGTACTTC.